This T cell receptor beta chain was captured in a study of response to subunit inactivated influenza vaccine. Study-level results: Authors proposed each seasonal influenza vaccination draws in few new T cells.

TCRdb passed the RT-PCR reads through MiXCR, listing each CDR3 protein once. The sample gives more than 550,000 distinct CDR3 sequences, about 11% of which show up once; 11% is in the top ten. The CDR3 is 15 residues long. Per germline, CDR1 MNHEY and CDR2 SMNVEV (reference sequence). Trimming cost V 3 bases and J 4 bases; bases outside gene matches: 9. On this clonotype itself: Antigen specificity is unknown.

This sample also belongs to another study, concerning T cells expressing NK-cell markers. That paper states: UMI-tagged 5'RACE template switching yielded the TCR beta cDNA. Repertoires of TCR beta were obtained from T cells sorted as CD3+CD56+NKG2C+, CD3+CD56+NKG2C- and CD3+CD56-NKG2C+. Researchers report these clonotypes also headed the CD3+CD56-NKG2C+ fraction in several donors.

The clonotype originates from a man between 45 and 60 years old who received an inactivated influenza vaccine. The sample consisted of PBMCs from blood, taken on the day of vaccination. The chain uses TRBV27 and TRBJ2-7, with 7 bases lining up with TRBD2. The CDR3: CASSLWGGSNYEQYF. The DNA of the CDR3 is TGTGCCAGCAGTTTGTGGGGCGGGAGTAATTACGAGCAGTACTTC.